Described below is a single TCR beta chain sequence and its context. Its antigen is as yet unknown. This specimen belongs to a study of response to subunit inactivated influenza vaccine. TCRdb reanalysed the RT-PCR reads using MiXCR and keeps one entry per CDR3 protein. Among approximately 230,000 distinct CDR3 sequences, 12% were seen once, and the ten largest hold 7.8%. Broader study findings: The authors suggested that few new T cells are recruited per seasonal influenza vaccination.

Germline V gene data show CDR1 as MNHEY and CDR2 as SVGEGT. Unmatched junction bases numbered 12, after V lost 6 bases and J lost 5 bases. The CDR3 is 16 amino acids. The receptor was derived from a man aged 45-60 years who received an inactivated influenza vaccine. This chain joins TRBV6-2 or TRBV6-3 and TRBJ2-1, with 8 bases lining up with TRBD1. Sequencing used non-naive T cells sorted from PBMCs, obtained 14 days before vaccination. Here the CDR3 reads CASRPATGGLDNEQFF. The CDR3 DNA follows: TGTGCCAGCAGACCAGCCACAGGGGGGCTAGACAATGAGCAGTTCTTC.